This T cell receptor (beta chain) stems from a study of T cell responses to AZD1222 COVID-19 vaccine. Findings and limits, study-wide: When two AZD1222 doses had been given, Spike-specific TCR breadth and depth rose. The CD4 TCRs associated with vaccination extended across spike and predominated at 160-218 and 743-854.

Clones were sequenced by immunoSEQ multiplex PCR, and TCRdb holds only the in-frame ones, with some missing. The table records some 120,000 clones, over 75% of them present only once. The length of the CDR3 is 17 residues. CDR1 and CDR2 (germline): SGHKS, YYEKEE (reference sequence). About this clone itself: Its antigen remains unknown. One end of the junction varies from germline; a read error may be responsible.

This material consisted of peripheral blood, taken on day 0 of AZD1222 vaccination. The chain joins TRBV5-5 to TRBJ1-6; D gene unclear. The clonotype originates from an adult in good health. CDR3 in DNA: TGTGCCAGCAGCTTGAAAGGACGGAGCTCCTATAATTCGCCCCTCCACTTT. Translating it yields CASSLKGRSSYNSPLHF.